One and the same sample provided the 13 T cell receptor beta chains below, sequenced in a study of STAT3 mutations in large granular lymphocyte leukemia. Whole-study results and caveats: Every T-cell large granular lymphocyte leukemia patient had at least one immunodominant TCR beta clonotype.

The data were produced by immunoSEQ multiplex PCR, yet TCRdb's version contains in-frame clones alone and is incomplete. The sample has roughly 10,000 clones, about 52% seen once. These receptors have no identified antigens. Sequencing was done on a sample of peripheral blood mononuclear cells. These receptors were obtained from a boy younger than 18 with T-cell large granular lymphocyte leukemia. Some clones in this sample may be carry-over from other donors' samples.

The gene calls are TRBV7-2 and TRBJ1-6; D is undetermined. Trimming cost V 5 bases and J 8 bases, with 13 bases left between them. This CDR3 spans 14 amino acids. Germline values: CDR1 SGHTA, CDR2 FQGNSA. The CDR3 nucleotides read TGTGCCAGCAGCGTCCGGACGGACTATTCACCCCTCCACTTT. Protein product: CASSVRTDYSPLHF.

The chain combines TRBV18 with TRBJ1-4; D remains unclear. The CDR3 totals 14 residues. Trimming cost V 3 bases and J 7 bases, with 12 bases left between them. Germline V gene data show CDR1 as KGHSH and CDR2 as LQKENI. DNA for the CDR3: TGTGCCAGCTCACCCAAAATATCGGGTGAAAAACTGTTTTTT. Translation gives CASSPKISGEKLFF.

This chain connects TRBV5-1 to TRBJ2-7, with 11 bases matching TRBD2. V lost 6 bases and J lost 2; bases outside the gene matches: 4. CDR1 SGHRS and CDR2 YFSETQ come from the germline V gene. The CDR3 loop spans 14 amino acids. The CDR3 spells CASKVAGGAYEQYF. The CDR3 DNA reads as TGCGCCAGCAAAGTAGCGGGAGGGGCCTACGAGCAGTACTTC.

In its sample, this clone ranks as large. This sequence joins TRBV4-2 and TRBJ2-5, with 8 bases that match TRBD2. From germline, CDR1 is LGHNA and CDR2 YNFKEQ. V lost 0 bases and J lost 2; bases outside the gene matches: 2. CDR3 size: 15 residues. The chain's CDR3 is CASSQERGAQETQYF. The CDR3 DNA follows: TGTGCCAGCAGCCAAGAGCGGGGGGCGCAAGAGACCCAGTACTTC.

This clone was seen more than once but under ten times. The chain carries TRBV18 and TRBJ2-5, with 7 bases aligning to TRBD2. Germline-derived CDR1 and CDR2 are KGHSH and LQKENI. There are 13 residues in the CDR3. The junction had 3 bases not matched to a gene; V was cut back by 4 bases and J by 4 bases. The CDR3 reads CASSQQRGETQYF. The CDR3 DNA reads as TGTGCCAGCTCACAACAGCGGGGAGAGACCCAGTACTTC.

This rearrangement joins TRBV18 to TRBJ2-5, with D uncertain. CDR1 and CDR2 (germline): KGHSH, LQKENI. The length of the CDR3 is 13 residues. Trimming pared 2 bases from V and 1 base from J, leaving 5 bases between. CDR3 loop: CASSPGLQETQYF. CDR3 nucleotide sequence: TGTGCCAGCTCACCAGGGCTCCAAGAGACCCAGTACTTC.

The chain joins TRBV13 to TRBJ2-7, with 8 positions matching TRBD2. Germline lookup yields CDR1 PRHDT and CDR2 FYEKMQ (reference sequence). The trim removed 5 bases at V and 0 bases at J, leaving 3 bases unmatched. The CDR3 contains 14 residues. The CDR3 DNA is TGTGCCAGCAGCCCGGGAGGGACCTCCTACGAGCAGTACTTC. This codes for CASSPGGTSYEQYF.

V gene TRBV28 combines with J gene TRBJ1-6, with 8 bases matching TRBD1. Germline V gives CDR1 MDHEN, CDR2 SYDVKM. With V trimmed by 6 bases and J by 14 bases, 9 bases remained unmatched. This CDR3 is 13 amino acids long. The CDR3 DNA follows: TGTGCCAGCAGCTTCTCGGACAGGGTAACCCTCCACTTT. This gives the protein CASSFSDRVTLHF.

The CDR3, as DNA: TGTGCTAGTGGAATACTTCGGGGCAATGAGCAGTTCTTC. Amino acid sequence: CASGILRGNEQFF. The rearrangement links TRBV12-5 to TRBJ2-1, with D possibly matching TRBD2 (5 bases). The germline V and J ends were trimmed by 6 bases and 6 bases, with 12 bases remaining between them. Germline values: CDR1 LGHNT, CDR2 FRNRAP. The CDR3 spans 13 residues.

This chain joins TRBV7-9 and TRBJ2-1; 9 bases are a match to TRBD2. Germline V CDR1 and CDR2: SEHNR, FQNEAQ (reference sequence). The CDR3 loop spans 14 amino acids. The V segment lost 7 bases and the J segment 3 bases; nucleotides outside the gene matches: 4. CDR3 region: CASTLAGSYNEQFF. For the CDR3, the DNA is TGTGCCAGCACTCTAGCGGGAAGCTACAATGAGCAGTTCTTC.

The rearrangement joins TRBV7-9 to TRBJ2-1, with D possibly being TRBD1 (6 bases). Germline CDR1 is SEHNR and CDR2 is FQNEAQ (reference sequence). Trimming pared 2 bases from V and 5 bases from J, leaving 13 bases between. The length of the CDR3 is 15 residues. Written as DNA, the CDR3 is TGTGCCAGCAGCTTAAGTGGGGGCGCAGACAATGAGCAGTTCTTC. It specifies CASSLSGGADNEQFF.

The chain carries TRBV6-5 and TRBJ1-4, with 9 positions matching TRBD1. Germline V CDR1 and CDR2: MNHEY, SVGAGI. The V and J ends lost 5 bases and 12 bases, in that order; junction bases with no gene match: 13. This CDR3 contains 15 residues. The CDR3 reads CASSLWTGVGGELFF. The CDR3 DNA is TGTGCCAGCAGTCTCTGGACAGGGGTTGGAGGGGAACTGTTTTTT.

CDR3 residues: CASSDRGLAGFEQFF. As DNA, the CDR3 is TGCGCCAGCAGCGATCGGGGACTAGCGGGATTCGAGCAGTTCTTC. This sequence joins TRBV5-1 and TRBJ2-1; TRBD2 agrees at 13 bases. The germline CDR1 and CDR2 sequences are SGHRS and YFSETQ. V lost 4 bases and J lost 10; bases outside the gene matches: 8. The CDR3 is made up of 15 amino acids.